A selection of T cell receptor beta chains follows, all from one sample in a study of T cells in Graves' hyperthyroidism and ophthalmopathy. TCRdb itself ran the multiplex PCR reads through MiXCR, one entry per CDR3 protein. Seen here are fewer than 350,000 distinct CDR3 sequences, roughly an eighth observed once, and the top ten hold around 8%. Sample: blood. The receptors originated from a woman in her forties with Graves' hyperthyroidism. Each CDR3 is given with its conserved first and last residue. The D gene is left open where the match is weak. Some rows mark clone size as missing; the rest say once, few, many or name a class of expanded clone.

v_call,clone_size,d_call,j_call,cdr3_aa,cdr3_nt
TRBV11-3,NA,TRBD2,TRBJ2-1,CASSGLAASYNEQFF,TGTGCCAGCAGCGGACTAGCGGCCTCCTACAATGAGCAGTTCTTC
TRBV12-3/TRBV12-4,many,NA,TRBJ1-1,CASSSISGNTEAFF,TGTGCCAGCAGCTCAATCTCAGGGAACACTGAAGCTTTCTTT
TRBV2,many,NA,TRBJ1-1,CASTWGTGTEAFF,TGTGCCAGCACATGGGGGACTGGGACTGAAGCTTTCTTT
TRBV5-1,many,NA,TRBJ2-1,CASSFWGARSYNEQFF,TGCGCCAGCAGCTTTTGGGGGGCTCGGTCCTACAATGAGCAGTTCTTC
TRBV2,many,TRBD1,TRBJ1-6,CASRTGGTAGWSPLHF,TGTGCCAGCAGGACAGGGGGTACCGCCGGGTGGTCACCCCTCCACTTT
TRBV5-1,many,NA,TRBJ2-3,CASASTDTQYF,TGCGCCAGCGCTAGCACAGATACGCAGTATTTT
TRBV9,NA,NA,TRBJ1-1,CASGSGGGNTEAFF,TGTGCCAGCGGTTCGGGGGGAGGGAACACTGAAGCTTTCTTT
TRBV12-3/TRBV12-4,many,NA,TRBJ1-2,CASTPQGIGGYTF,TGTGCCAGCACCCCTCAGGGGATCGGTGGCTACACCTTC
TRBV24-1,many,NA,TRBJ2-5,CATSETGKQETQYF,TGTGCCACCAGTGAAACAGGAAAACAAGAGACCCAGTACTTC
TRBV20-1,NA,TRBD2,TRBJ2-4,CSAPPPTSERDIQYF,TGCAGTGCTCCCCCCCCCACTAGCGAGAGAGACATTCAGTACTTC
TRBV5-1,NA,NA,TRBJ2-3,CASSPTGGGGSQPQYF,TGCGCCAGCAGCCCGACAGGTGGGGGCGGGAGTCAACCGCAGTATTTT
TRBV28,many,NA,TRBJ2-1,CASTSDVTLYPYNEQFF,TGTGCCAGCACCTCCGACGTGACCTTGTACCCATACAATGAGCAGTTCTTC
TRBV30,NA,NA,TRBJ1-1,CAWSVQASRAFF,TGTGCCTGGAGTGTACAGGCCTCAAGGGCTTTCTTT
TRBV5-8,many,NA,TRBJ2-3,CASSLELAAADTQYF,TGTGCCAGCAGCCTGGAACTAGCCGCGGCAGATACGCAGTATTTT
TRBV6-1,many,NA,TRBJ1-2,CASSRGAGYTF,TGTGCCAGCAGCCGCGGGGCTGGCTACACCTTC
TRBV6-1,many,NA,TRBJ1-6,CASISRTGNSPLHF,TGTGCCAGCATATCTCGGACGGGGAATTCACCCCTCCACTTT
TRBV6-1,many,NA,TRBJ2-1,CASRTGTQRPNEQFF,TGTGCCAGCAGGACCGGGACTCAACGTCCCAATGAGCAGTTCTTC
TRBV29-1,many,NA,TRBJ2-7,CSPCDVYEQYF,TGCAGCCCCTGCGACGTTTACGAGCAGTACTTC
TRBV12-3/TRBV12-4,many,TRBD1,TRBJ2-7,CASRIGQGYEQYF,TGTGCCAGCAGGATTGGACAGGGTTACGAGCAGTACTTC
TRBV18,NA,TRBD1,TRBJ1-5,CASSPTGPGQPQHF,TGTGCCAGCTCACCGACAGGGCCGGGGCAGCCCCAGCATTTT
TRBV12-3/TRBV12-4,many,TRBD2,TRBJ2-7,CASSLTLGLAGGSYEQYF,TGTGCCAGCAGTTTAACCCTTGGGCTAGCGGGAGGATCCTACGAGCAGTACTTC
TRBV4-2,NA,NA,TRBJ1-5,CASSQFVNSNQPQHF,TGTGCCAGCAGCCAATTCGTGAATAGCAATCAGCCCCAGCATTTT
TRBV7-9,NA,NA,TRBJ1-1,CASTLGDTEAFF,TGTGCCAGCACCCTCGGGGACACTGAAGCTTTCTTT
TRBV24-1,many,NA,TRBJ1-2,CATSDEGKVYGYTF,TGTGCCACCAGTGATGAGGGAAAGGTCTATGGCTACACCTTC
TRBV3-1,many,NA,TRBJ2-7,CASSSNYEQYF,TGTGCCAGCAGCTCCAACTACGAGCAGTACTTC
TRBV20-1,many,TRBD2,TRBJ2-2,CSARLAGGTGELFF,TGCAGTGCTAGACTAGCGGGAGGGACCGGGGAGCTGTTTTTT
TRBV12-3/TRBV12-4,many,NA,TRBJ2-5,CASTSGGETQYF,TGTGCCAGCACCAGTGGGGGGGAGACCCAGTACTTC
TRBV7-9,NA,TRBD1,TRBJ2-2,CASSLARQGLNTGELFF,TGTGCCAGCAGCTTAGCGAGACAGGGCCTGAACACCGGGGAGCTGTTTTTT
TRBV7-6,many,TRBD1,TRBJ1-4,CASSPEQGESPGEKLFF,TGTGCCAGCAGCCCAGAACAGGGGGAAAGTCCAGGTGAAAAACTGTTTTTT
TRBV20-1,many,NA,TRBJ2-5,CSAIPRRETQYF,TGCAGTGCTATCCCAAGACGGGAGACCCAGTACTTC
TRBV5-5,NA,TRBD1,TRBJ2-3,CASSLPGTGSTDTQYF,TGTGCCAGCAGCTTGCCAGGGACAGGGAGCACAGATACGCAGTATTTT
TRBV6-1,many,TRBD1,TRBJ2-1,CASRGQLDEQFF,TGTGCCAGCAGGGGACAGTTGGATGAGCAGTTCTTC
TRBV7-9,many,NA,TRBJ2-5,CASRKTAVFETQYF,TGTGCCAGCAGAAAGACAGCGGTGTTTGAGACCCAGTACTTC
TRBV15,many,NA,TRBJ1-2,CATSRVLTSNYGYTF,TGTGCCACCAGCAGAGTACTGACAAGTAACTATGGCTACACCTTC
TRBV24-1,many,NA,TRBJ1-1,CATRADLNTEAFF,TGTGCCACCAGGGCGGACTTGAACACTGAAGCTTTCTTT